The source of this TCR beta chain is a study of preoperative IRX-2 immunotherapy in early breast cancer. Method: immunoSEQ multiplex PCR; TCRdb's copy keeps in-frame clones and lacks some. The sample yields 24,000 or so clones, 85% to 90% seen once. Treatment here: preoperative locoregional IRX-2 cytokine immunotherapy. This phase Ib study tested locoregional IRX-2 cytokine immunotherapy given before surgery. Material: tumor tissue, obtained after IRX-2 immunotherapy. The clonotype was recovered from a human donor with breast cancer.

The CDR3: CASRQDYNSPLHF. CDR3 coding DNA: TGTGCCAGCCGACAGGATTATAATTCACCCCTCCACTTT. The chain joins TRBV27 to TRBJ1-6, with a possible D match to TRBD1 (6 bases). Per germline, CDR1 MNHEY and CDR2 SMNVEV (reference sequence). This CDR3 contains 13 residues. Trimming shortened V by 8 bases and J by 4 bases, and 9 bases separated the two germline ends.